This record looks at one TCR beta chain sequence and its context. This sample is drawn from a study of blood T cell repertoires in COVID-19. Per the authors' pipeline: Amplification from reference gene primers served as the basis for estimated nucleated cell counts. Data came from immunoSEQ multiplex PCR; TCRdb stores just in-frame clones and leaves some out. D and trimming come from the DNA, and the V and J calls and clone size come from that table. The sample has fewer than 450,000 clones; approximately 89% are singletons. Deletions cut 4 bases from V and 5 bases from J, with 17 bases between. This CDR3 contains 15 residues. Germline assignment: CDR1 SNHLY and CDR2 FYNNEI.

The sequencing input was peripheral blood. This receptor was taken from a woman aged 45-65 years with COVID-19, enrolled during active disease. The chain employs TRBV2 and TRBJ1-2, with a tentative D call TRBD1 (5 bases). CDR3 in amino acids: CASSVSPGGLYGYTF. The CDR3 DNA follows: TGTGCCAGCAGTGTCTCACCCGGGGGTCTGTATGGCTACACCTTC.